This TCR beta chain came from a study of blood T cell repertoires in COVID-19. Study as a whole: There were acute and convalescent COVID-19 samples, and they came from the United States, Italy and Spain.

The assay was immunoSEQ multiplex PCR, and TCRdb's table has in-frame clones only and misses some. The sample yields about 480,000 clones, about nine tenths seen once. Recovered status applied to Cohort 3 donors who had two consecutive negative PCRs. It also applied to those with clearance or with symptom resolution. Per the germline V gene, CDR1 is SGHNT and CDR2 is YYREEE (reference sequence). This CDR3 has 13 residues. V lost 4 bases and J lost 6, with 14 bases in between. The chain combines TRBV5-4 with TRBJ2-7; D perhaps matches TRBD2 (5 bases). This sequence originates from an older woman who had recovered from COVID-19. Sequencing used PBMCs or T cells enriched from blood (not recorded which). CDR3 nucleotides: TGTGCCAGCAGCCCCCGGACTTTTAGCGAGCAGTACGTC. This codes for CASSPRTFSEQYV.